This T cell receptor (beta chain) originates from a study of T-cell reconstitution after alpha-beta-depleted transplantation in children. The study, taken as a whole, reports: As was reported, about two months after transplant, alpha-beta T cells came from several hundred expanded graft clones. Among T cells one year after transplant, newly produced cells accounted for most counts and diversity.

A library of TCRbeta sequences, prepared with unique molecular identifiers, was generated. Via MiXCR, TCRdb re-called the PCR reads, giving one row per CDR3 protein. The repertoire holds about 500,000 distinct CDR3 sequences, with about an eighth as singletons. V lost 3 bases and J lost 5; bases outside the gene matches: 3. Germline CDR1 reads SGHTA; CDR2 reads FQGTGA. The length of the CDR3 is 15 residues. About this clonotype itself: Its antigen is unidentified.

This specimen was PBMCs, mostly from graft donor cells, taken 180 days after TCRalphabeta/CD19-depleted stem cell transplant. This clonotype originated in a female patient aged 2-9 years who had a stem cell transplant for aplastic anemia, so the T cells may come from the graft donor. The chain employs TRBV7-3 and TRBJ2-5, with 13 bases fitting TRBD2. The CDR3: CASSLTSGGYETQYF. CDR3 bases: TGTGCCAGCAGCTTGACTAGCGGGGGGTATGAGACCCAGTACTTC.